A single sample is the source of the 30 T cell receptor beta chains below, sequenced in a study of Ad26.COV2.S vaccination and SARS-CoV-2 variants. Sequencing used immunoSEQ multiplex PCR; TCRdb keeps in-frame clones, though not all of them. The sample records about 680,000 clones, roughly nine tenths being singletons. The treatment here: 19 received Ad26.COV2.S at low or high dose, single or two shots; about 5 received placebo; per-sample allocation not given. Day 63 following the first vaccine or placebo injection was when the samples were taken. The sequencing used peripheral blood, collected in a trial of Ad26.COV2.S vaccine versus placebo. Source of these receptors: a person aged 18-60 years who received the Ad26.COV2.S COVID-19 vaccine or a placebo.

This clone came up a few times. This chain connects TRBV7-2 to TRBJ1-5; D might be TRBD1 (6 bases). V was pared by 5 bases and J by 9 bases, with 20 bases between. Germline CDR1 and CDR2: SGHTA and FQGNSA. The CDR3 totals 15 residues. This CDR3 is CASSPSIGGRGPQHF. The CDR3 DNA is TGTGCCAGCAGCCCTAGCATCGGGGGGCGCGGGCCCCAGCATTTT.

The rearrangement joins TRBV5-8 to TRBJ1-5; 8 bases are shared with TRBD1. The length of the CDR3 is 18 residues. Per germline, CDR1 SGHTS and CDR2 YDEGEE. V lost 6 bases and J lost 3; bases outside the gene matches: 17. The CDR3 DNA follows: TGTGCCAGCAAAAAACGTGACAGGGGCGTCGATATCAATCAGCCCCAGCATTTT. This codes for CASKKRDRGVDINQPQHF.

V usage is TRBV7-9 and J usage is TRBJ2-1; weak D call: TRBD1 (6 bases). V shed 4 bases and J shed 14 bases, with 18 bases lying between them. This CDR3 is built from 13 residues. Germline CDR1 reads SEHNR; CDR2 reads FQNEAQ (reference sequence). Here the CDR3 DNA reads TGTGCCAGCAGCTCAAGAGAACAGGGATCTGAGTTCTTC. Translation: CASSSREQGSEFF.

V is TRBV2 and J is TRBJ2-1, with D maybe TRBD2 (6 bases). The CDR3 contains 13 residues. Germline values: CDR1 SNHLY, CDR2 FYNNEI. Trimming removed 3 bases from V and 4 bases from J, with 7 bases in between. CDR3 DNA: TGTGCCAGCAGTGACGGGACTTACAATGAGCAGTTCTTC. Protein: CASSDGTYNEQFF.

The CDR3 DNA is TGTGCCAGCAGCGTAGCGGCAGAATACCAAGAGACCCAGTACTTC. Its translation: CASSVAAEYQETQYF. V usage is TRBV9 and J usage is TRBJ2-5; D is ambiguous. V dropped 0 bases and J dropped 0 bases, with 9 bases sitting between them. The CDR3 loop spans 15 amino acids. CDR1 and CDR2 from the germline V gene are SGDLS and YYNGEE.

The chain joins TRBV5-8 to TRBJ1-5; D is uncertain. The germline gives CDR1 SGHTS, CDR2 YDEGEE. The CDR3 extends over 14 amino acids. Trimming cost V 0 bases and J 2 bases, with 6 bases left between them. This CDR3 is CASSLVVGNQPQHF. The DNA for the CDR3 is TGTGCCAGCAGCTTGGTGGTGGGCAATCAGCCCCAGCATTTT.

This chain uses TRBV5-5 with TRBJ2-7; D is uncertain. V was shortened by 1 base and J by 2 bases, with 10 bases between the two germline ends. From germline, CDR1 is SGHKS and CDR2 YYEKEE (reference sequence). The CDR3 is made up of 14 amino acids. The CDR3 loop is CASSLSSSTYEQYF. The CDR3 region has the DNA TGTGCCAGCAGCTTGTCATCCAGCACCTACGAGCAGTACTTC.

This sequence joins TRBV6-2 or TRBV6-3 and TRBJ1-5, with a tentative D call TRBD1 (5 bases). Germline loops: CDR1 MNHEY, CDR2 SVGEGT. V was clipped by 6 bases and J by 7 bases, with 19 bases between them. The CDR3 length is 15 residues. The CDR3 bases are TGTGCCAGCAGCCCCGGGACCCTGGGTCAGCAGCCCCAGCATTTT. Its protein is CASSPGTLGQQPQHF.

The chain combines TRBV7-3 with TRBJ2-3; 16 nucleotides agree with TRBD2. Trimming cost V 4 bases and J 8 bases; bases outside gene matches: 12. From germline, CDR1 is SGHTA and CDR2 FQGTGA. CDR3 size: 18 residues. The CDR3 protein is CASSSPEGLAGGPATQYF. The CDR3 DNA is TGTGCCAGCAGCTCACCTGAGGGACTAGCGGGGGGGCCCGCTACGCAGTATTTT.

The chain couples TRBV12-3 or TRBV12-4 to TRBJ2-1; TRBD2 might be the D (5 bases). The CDR3 extends over 13 amino acids. The V end lost 3 bases, the J end lost 5 bases, and 8 bases lay between the germline ends. Written as DNA, the CDR3 is TGTGCCAGCAGTTTTGAGGGAGACAATGAGCAGTTCTTC. Translated: CASSFEGDNEQFF.

This chain links TRBV5-5 with TRBJ1-2; TRBD1 matches 8 bases. J lost 3 bases, V lost 3 bases, and 1 base had no gene match. The length of the CDR3 is 13 residues. CDR1 is SGHKS and CDR2 is YYEKEE in the germline V gene (reference sequence). In nucleotides, the CDR3 is TGTGCCAGCAGCTCGACAGGGGACTATGGCTACACCTTC. It encodes CASSSTGDYGYTF.

The rearrangement joins TRBV10-3 to TRBJ1-1, with unresolved D. The V end lost 5 bases, the J end lost 1 base, and 14 bases lay between the germline ends. Germline V gene data show CDR1 as ENHRY and CDR2 as SYGVKD. This CDR3 has 15 amino acids. The CDR3 coding sequence is TGTGCCATCAGTTCCTCCCGAATAGGGAACACTGAAGCTTTCTTT. It is translated as CAISSSRIGNTEAFF.

The rearrangement uses TRBV29-1 and TRBJ2-3, with 7 bases that match TRBD2. The V gene's germline CDR1 is SQVTM and CDR2 ANQGSEA. The CDR3 extends over 15 amino acids. Germline trimming cut 5 bases from V and 0 bases from J; bases unmatched to any gene: 8. The CDR3 sequence: CSVRLAATSTDTQYF. The CDR3, as DNA: TGCAGCGTTCGACTAGCAGCCACTAGCACAGATACGCAGTATTTT.

The rearrangement links TRBV24-1 to TRBJ1-1; 8 bases align to TRBD1. From germline, CDR1 is KGHDR and CDR2 SFDVKD. Germline trimming cut 3 bases from V and 2 bases from J; bases unmatched to any gene: 7. This CDR3 is 16 amino acids long. The CDR3 here is CATSDPGGGRNTEAFF. The DNA of the CDR3 is TGTGCCACCAGTGATCCAGGGGGCGGTCGAAACACTGAAGCTTTCTTT.

The V call is TRBV18, the J call TRBJ1-1; D is perhaps TRBD1 (6 bases). The CDR3 runs to 16 residues. Germline CDR1 KGHSH, CDR2 LQKENI. V was shortened by 0 bases and J by 4 bases, with 15 bases between the two germline ends. The CDR3 DNA reads TGTGCCAGCTCACCACCGCAAAACAGGGTAGGCACTGAAGCTTTCTTT. This gives the protein CASSPPQNRVGTEAFF.

The chain uses TRBV30 and TRBJ2-2; 10 bases are shared with TRBD2. The CDR3 is made up of 14 amino acids. With V trimmed by 8 bases and J by 7 bases, 10 bases remained unmatched. CDR1 is GTSNPN and CDR2 is SVGIG in the germline V gene (reference sequence). The CDR3 nucleotides are TGTGCCAGGGCTCTAGCGGGAGTTGGCGGGGAGCTGTTTTTT. It specifies CARALAGVGGELFF.

This sequence joins TRBV30 and TRBJ2-7; D remains ambiguous. The V end lost 1 base, the J end lost 0 bases, and 4 bases lay between the germline ends. Germline values: CDR1 GTSNPN, CDR2 SVGIG (reference sequence). The CDR3 runs 12 residues. For the CDR3, the DNA is TGTGCCTGGAGTGATCGCTCCTACGAGCAGTACTTC. Translation gives CAWSDRSYEQYF.

The rearrangement joins TRBV19 to TRBJ2-7; the D gene is possibly TRBD1 (5 bases). CDR1 and CDR2 (germline): LNHDA, SQIVND (reference sequence). The length of the CDR3 is 12 residues. Deletions cut 2 bases from V and 7 bases from J, with 9 bases between. In DNA, the CDR3 is TGTGCCAGTAGTATACCCAAGGGGGAGCAGTACTTC. Translated: CASSIPKGEQYF. The full variable domain, rest sourced from reference TRBV19 and TRBJ2-7, is DGGITQSPKYLFRKEGQNVTLSCEQNLNHDAMYWYRQDPGQGLRLIYYSQIVNDFQKGDIAEGYSVSREKKESFPLTVTSAQKNPTAFYLCASSIPKGEQYFGPGTRLTVT.

This chain uses TRBV24-1 with TRBJ2-1; 7 bases agree with TRBD2. The CDR3 totals 14 residues. Trimming took 3 bases from V and 7 from J; bases not matched to a gene: 5. Germline CDR1 and CDR2: KGHDR and SFDVKD. The CDR3 DNA sequence: TGTGCCACCAGTGATAAATACGGGGGGAATGAGCAGTTCTTC. Protein sequence: CATSDKYGGNEQFF.

V is TRBV9 and J is TRBJ1-5; 7 positions agree with TRBD1. Germline V CDR1 and CDR2: SGDLS, YYNGEE. V dropped 4 bases and J dropped 1; count of bases not matched to a gene: 2. The CDR3 consists of 14 residues. CDR3 amino acids: CASSQTGSNQPQHF. As DNA, the CDR3 is TGTGCCAGCAGCCAGACAGGGAGCAATCAGCCCCAGCATTTT.

This clone was seen once. The chain joins TRBV29-1 to TRBJ2-7; 8 bases match TRBD1. Per germline, CDR1 SQVTM and CDR2 ANQGSEA. Trimming cost V 6 bases and J 6 bases; bases outside gene matches: 10. The CDR3 length is 13 residues. The CDR3 sequence: CSVETGELSEQYF. The CDR3 nucleotides read TGCAGCGTCGAGACAGGGGAGCTCTCCGAGCAGTACTTC.

This chain links TRBV30 with TRBJ1-6; D not certain. The length of the CDR3 is 13 residues. CDR1 and CDR2 from the germline V gene are GTSNPN and SVGIG (reference sequence). V dropped 1 base and J dropped 7 bases, with 8 bases sitting between them. The CDR3 protein is CAWSGQANSPLHF. The CDR3, as DNA: TGTGCCTGGAGTGGCCAGGCGAATTCACCCCTCCACTTT.

The rearrangement links TRBV7-5 to TRBJ2-7; TRBD1 is the table's D call, not checked against the DNA. TRBV7-5 is an annotated pseudogene. The CDR3 is 17 amino acids. This chain's CDR3 is CARSLAIGTACYDEQYF. In nucleotides, the CDR3 is TGTGCCAGAAGCTTAGCGATAGGGACAGCCTGCTATGACGAGCAGTACTTC.

As DNA, the CDR3 is TGTGCCAGTAGTAAAAGGGGACAGGGCCTCGCAGATACGCAGTATTTT. Translating gives CASSKRGQGLADTQYF. The chain links TRBV19 to TRBJ2-3; 9 positions agree with TRBD1. Germline assignment: CDR1 LNHDA and CDR2 SQIVND (reference sequence). J gave up 4 bases and V 4 bases, and 9 bases lay outside the gene matches. This CDR3 comprises 16 residues.

The rearrangement links TRBV6-6 to TRBJ2-1; D perhaps matches TRBD2 (5 bases). CDR3 size: 17 residues. Trimming removed 5 bases at V and 7 bases at J, with 24 bases between. The germline V gene encodes CDR1 MNHNY and CDR2 SVGAGI (reference sequence). The CDR3 bases are TGTGCCAGCAGTCTCCGGGATCGTAAACGTCTGCTAAATGAGCAGTTCTTC. This gives the protein CASSLRDRKRLLNEQFF.

This chain links TRBV11-2 with TRBJ2-7; D gene ambiguous. The CDR3 covers 14 residues. Germline CDR1 SGHAT, CDR2 FQNNGV. Trimming left V 3 bases short and J 2 bases short, with 11 bases between. CDR3 nucleotides: TGTGCCAGCAGCTTTTGGCCAGGACCCTACGAGCAGTACTTC. The encoded protein is CASSFWPGPYEQYF.

The rearrangement joins TRBV6-6 to TRBJ1-2, with D maybe TRBD1 (6 bases). The CDR3 extends over 16 amino acids. The germline V gene encodes CDR1 MNHNY and CDR2 SVGAGI (reference sequence). Trimming shortened V by 4 bases and J by 5 bases, and 20 bases separated the two germline ends. The CDR3 loop is CASSWGSFTGWYGYTF. The CDR3 coding sequence is TGTGCCAGCAGTTGGGGGAGTTTTACAGGGTGGTATGGCTACACCTTC.

The chain uses TRBV6-1 and TRBJ1-1; D is perhaps TRBD1 (5 bases). CDR1 and CDR2 from the germline V gene are MNHNS and SASEGT. The CDR3 loop spans 13 amino acids. With 3 bases removed from V and 5 bases from J, the gap between germline ends came to 10 bases. Here the CDR3 DNA reads TGTGCCAGCAGTGATCAGGGTTTTACTGAAGCTTTCTTT. Translating it yields CASSDQGFTEAFF.

The chain couples TRBV6-2 or TRBV6-3 to TRBJ2-7, with 10 bases fitting TRBD1. This CDR3 has 14 amino acids. V shed 5 bases, J shed 3 bases, and the junction held 4 bases outside the gene matches. Germline CDR1 is MNHEY and CDR2 is SVGEGT. The CDR3 region has the DNA TGTGCCAGCAGTCGGACAGGGGGTCGCTACGAGCAGTACTTC. It specifies CASSRTGGRYEQYF.

V usage is TRBV29-1 and J usage is TRBJ2-7, with TRBD1 matching over 9 bases. CDR1 is SQVTM and CDR2 is ANQGSEA in the germline V gene. Losses at the gene ends were 2 bases for V and 5 bases for J; bases not matched to a gene: 7. This CDR3 region has 14 residues. The CDR3 here is CSVEPAGTGNEQYF. CDR3 coding DNA: TGCAGCGTTGAACCGGCCGGGACAGGGAACGAGCAGTACTTC.